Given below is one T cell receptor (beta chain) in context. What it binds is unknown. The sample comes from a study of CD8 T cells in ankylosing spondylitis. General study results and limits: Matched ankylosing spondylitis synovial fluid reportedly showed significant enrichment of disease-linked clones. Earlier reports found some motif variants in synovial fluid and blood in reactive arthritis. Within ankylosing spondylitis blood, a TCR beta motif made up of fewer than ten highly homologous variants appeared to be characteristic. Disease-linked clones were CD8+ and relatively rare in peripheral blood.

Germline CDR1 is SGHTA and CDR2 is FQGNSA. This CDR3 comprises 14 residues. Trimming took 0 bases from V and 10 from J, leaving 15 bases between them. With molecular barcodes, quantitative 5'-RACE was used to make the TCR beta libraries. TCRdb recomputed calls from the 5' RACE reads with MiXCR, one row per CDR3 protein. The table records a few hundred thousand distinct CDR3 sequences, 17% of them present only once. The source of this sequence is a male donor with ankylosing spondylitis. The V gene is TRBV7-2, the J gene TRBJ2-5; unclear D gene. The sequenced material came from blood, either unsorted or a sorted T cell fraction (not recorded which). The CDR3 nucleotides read TGTGCCAGCAGCTTAGCTGATCCTGGGAAGGACCAGTACTTC. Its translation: CASSLADPGKDQYF. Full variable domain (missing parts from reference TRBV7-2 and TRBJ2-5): GAGVSQSPSNKVTEKGKDVELRCDPISGHTALYWYRQSLGQGLEFLIYFQGNSAPDKSGLPSDRFSAERTGGSVSTLTIQRTQQEDSAVYLCASSLADPGKDQYFGPGTRLLVL.